This passage covers 31 T cell receptor beta chains from one sample sequenced in a study of blood T cell repertoires in COVID-19. Sequencing used immunoSEQ multiplex PCR; TCRdb keeps in-frame clones, though not all of them. Of about 89,000 clones listed, about 80% are singletons. The sample taken for sequencing was peripheral blood. These receptor sequences come from a woman at least 80 years old with acute or convalescent COVID-19.

CDR3 coding DNA: TGTGCCATCAGTGAACTTGGAGGGGAGACCCAGTACTTC. Translation gives CAISELGGETQYF. V gene TRBV10-3 combines with J gene TRBJ2-5, with D maybe TRBD2 (6 bases). The V gene's germline CDR1 is ENHRY and CDR2 SYGVKD. V lost 3 bases, J lost 5 bases, and 10 bases lay in between. The CDR3 is 13 residues long.

This rearrangement joins TRBV4-2 to TRBJ2-3; D gene ambiguous. Trimming removed 1 base from V and 2 bases from J, with 4 bases in between. CDR1 and CDR2 from the germline V gene are LGHNA and YNFKEQ. The CDR3 runs 13 residues. CDR3 coding DNA: TGTGCCAGCAGCCAAGTTAACACAGATACGCAGTATTTT. Translating gives CASSQVNTDTQYF.

The CDR3 spells CSASTSRALREQYF. DNA of the CDR3: TGCAGTGCTAGTACGTCCAGGGCCCTCCGCGAGCAGTACTTC. V and J are TRBV20-1 and TRBJ2-7; possibly TRBD1 for D (5 bases). Trimming took off 3 bases at V and 6 bases at J, with 18 bases between the two ends. Germline CDR1 and CDR2: DFQATT and SNEGSKA (reference sequence). The CDR3 totals 14 residues.

The chain carries TRBV2 and TRBJ2-1; 7 bases match TRBD2. Germline assignment: CDR1 SNHLY and CDR2 FYNNEI. Trimming at V came to 6 bases and at J to 0 bases, leaving 5 bases not matched to a gene. The CDR3 spans 15 residues. CDR3 sequence: CASSRAGSSYNEQFF. DNA for the CDR3: TGTGCCAGCAGCAGAGCGGGAAGCTCCTACAATGAGCAGTTCTTC.

This chain connects TRBV6-5 to TRBJ2-6; D unresolved. V was pared by 7 bases and J by 2 bases, with 9 bases between. The CDR3 consists of 14 residues. CDR1 is MNHEY, CDR2 SVGAGI, per germline. The CDR3 sequence: CASTARAGANVLTF. The CDR3 nucleotides read TGTGCCAGCACCGCCCGGGCTGGGGCCAACGTCCTGACTTTC.

This chain links TRBV19 with TRBJ2-1, with TRBD2 matching over 7 bases. Germline CDR1 and CDR2: LNHDA and SQIVND (reference sequence). The CDR3 totals 15 residues. The V gene end was trimmed by 3 bases and the J gene end by 6 bases; junction bases not matched to a gene: 8. CDR3 DNA: TGTGCCAGTAGTATGATGGCGGGAGAACGCAATGAGCAGTTCTTC. Translation gives CASSMMAGERNEQFF.

The rearrangement joins TRBV20-1 to TRBJ2-7; perhaps D is TRBD1 or TRBD2 (6 bases each). The V end lost 5 bases, the J end lost 6 bases, and 11 bases lay between the germline ends. Germline-derived CDR1 and CDR2 are DFQATT and SNEGSKA (reference sequence). CDR3 length equals 11 residues. CDR3 nucleotide sequence: TGCAGTGCTGGAGGGGGGCGCGAGCAGTACTTC. This gives the protein CSAGGGREQYF.

CDR3 bases: TGTGCCAGCATATTAGGGGGCGGGACCGGGGAGCTGTTTTTT. Its protein is CASILGGGTGELFF. This chain connects TRBV2 to TRBJ2-2; 7 bases line up with TRBD1. Germline CDR1 and CDR2: SNHLY and FYNNEI. V shed 7 bases, J shed 5 bases, and the junction held 7 bases outside the gene matches. The CDR3 is 14 amino acids.

The gene calls are TRBV18 and TRBJ2-7, with TRBD1 identical over 9 bases. The V gene end was trimmed by 2 bases and the J gene end by 2 bases; junction bases not matched to a gene: 4. The CDR3 has 15 amino acids. Germline V gives CDR1 KGHSH, CDR2 LQKENI. This CDR3 reads CASSPIRDRAYEQYF. The CDR3 DNA reads as TGTGCCAGCTCACCAATAAGGGACAGGGCCTACGAGCAGTACTTC.

This chain joins TRBV9 and TRBJ1-2; D perhaps matches TRBD1 (6 bases). This CDR3 spans 15 amino acids. Germline V gene lookup returns CDR1 SGDLS and CDR2 YYNGEE. V was trimmed by 0 bases and J by 0 bases, leaving 9 bases between them. The CDR3 DNA reads TGTGCCAGCAGCGTAGAGCCAGGGGCTAACTATGGCTACACCTTC. Encoded protein: CASSVEPGANYGYTF.

The rearrangement uses TRBV7-2 and TRBJ2-7, with TRBD1 matching 9 bases. After removal of 1 base from V and 5 bases from J, the junction contained 6 bases not matched to a gene. Germline CDR1 reads SGHTA; CDR2 reads FQGNSA. There are 15 residues in the CDR3. The DNA for the CDR3 is TGTGCCAGCAGCTTAGTTGGGGACAGGGCTGACGAGCAGTACTTC. It specifies CASSLVGDRADEQYF.

J is TRBJ2-5 and V is TRBV7-2, with 10 bases fitting TRBD2. V lost 4 bases, J lost 5 bases, and 4 bases stayed unmatched. The length of the CDR3 is 14 residues. The germline V gene encodes CDR1 SGHTA and CDR2 FQGNSA. Written as DNA, the CDR3 is TGTGCCAGCAGCTCTAGCGGGGGCGTGGAGACCCAGTACTTC. It translates to CASSSSGGVETQYF.

This clone was seen a single time. The J gene is TRBJ2-7, the V gene TRBV12-3 or TRBV12-4, with a tentative D call TRBD1 (5 bases). The CDR3 totals 13 residues. V lost 8 bases, J lost 2 bases, and 13 bases lay in between. DNA for the CDR3: TGTGCCAGCTCAGGCAGGGTAACCTACGAGCAGTACTTC. Protein: CASSGRVTYEQYF.

The chain carries TRBV29-1 and TRBJ2-1; possibly TRBD1 for D (5 bases). V was clipped by 6 bases and J by 3 bases, with 12 bases between them. This CDR3 is built from 13 residues. Germline loops: CDR1 SQVTM, CDR2 ANQGSEA. The CDR3 region is CSVVDKVYNEQFF. As DNA, the CDR3 is TGCAGCGTGGTGGACAAAGTCTACAATGAGCAGTTCTTC.

A single count supports this clone. The chain has TRBV11-2 and TRBJ2-2; 10 nucleotides line up with TRBD2. CDR1 and CDR2 (germline): SGHAT, FQNNGV. This CDR3 comprises 17 residues. V shed 7 bases, J shed 4 bases, and the junction held 12 bases outside the gene matches. The CDR3 bases are TGTGCCAGCATCCTCAGAGGAGCGGGAGGGCGCACCGGGGAGCTGTTTTTT. Protein: CASILRGAGGRTGELFF.

In this sample, this clone turned up a few times. This chain uses TRBV5-4 with TRBJ2-3; TRBD2 matches at 9 bases. Per germline, CDR1 SGHNT and CDR2 YYREEE (reference sequence). The CDR3 is 16 amino acids. With V trimmed by 1 base and J by 1 base, 4 bases remained unmatched. CDR3 nucleotides: TGTGCCAGCAGCTTGAAGACTAGCGGTCGCACAGATACGCAGTATTTT. It specifies CASSLKTSGRTDTQYF.

The chain uses TRBV7-7 and TRBJ2-7; D may be TRBD1 (6 bases). This CDR3 has 13 amino acids. V lost 5 bases, J lost 3 bases, and 11 bases lay in between. Germline CDR1 reads SSHAT; CDR2 reads FNYEAQ (reference sequence). Here the CDR3 reads CASSPSTGYEQYF. In DNA, the CDR3 is TGTGCCAGCAGCCCCTCGACAGGCTACGAGCAGTACTTC.

The chain employs TRBV6-5 and TRBJ2-7, with a possible D match to TRBD1 (6 bases). The V and J ends lost 4 bases and 1 base respectively, with 14 bases between them. This CDR3 contains 15 residues. Germline CDR1 MNHEY, CDR2 SVGAGI. The CDR3 protein is CASSSRGHKSYEQYF. As DNA, the CDR3 is TGTGCCAGCAGTTCACGGGGACACAAATCCTACGAGCAGTACTTC.

The genes are TRBV12-5 and TRBJ2-7; 7 bases are shared with TRBD1. The germline V gene encodes CDR1 LGHNT and CDR2 FRNRAP. Trimming removed 2 bases from V and 2 bases from J; junction bases left unmatched: 9. The CDR3 contains 16 residues. CDR3 residues: CASGLTPQGSTYEQYF. The CDR3 nucleotides are TGTGCTAGTGGTTTGACGCCACAGGGGTCCACCTACGAGCAGTACTTC.

The chain combines TRBV5-1 with TRBJ1-1, with D perhaps TRBD1 (6 bases). V lost 2 bases, J lost 5 bases, and 13 bases lay in between. The CDR3 has 14 residues. Germline CDR1 is SGHRS and CDR2 is YFSETQ. The DNA for the CDR3 is TGCGCCAGCAGCTTCGAGGGGGGGCAGACTGAAGCTTTCTTT. This gives the protein CASSFEGGQTEAFF. Variable domain in full (rest from reference TRBV5-1 and TRBJ1-1): KAGVTQTPRYLIKTRGQQVTLSCSPISGHRSVSWYQQTPGQGLQFLFEYFSETQRNKGNFPGRFSGRQFSNSRSEMNVSTLELGDSALYLCASSFEGGQTEAFFGQGTRLTVV.

V and J are TRBV19 and TRBJ2-1, with 11 positions matching TRBD1. Germline trimming cut 4 bases from V and 5 bases from J; bases unmatched to any gene: 4. Germline V gene data show CDR1 as LNHDA and CDR2 as SQIVND (reference sequence). The CDR3 runs to 15 residues. The CDR3 loop is CASSRGQGGHNEQFF. CDR3 coding DNA: TGTGCCAGTAGTAGGGGACAGGGGGGGCACAATGAGCAGTTCTTC.

The rearrangement joins TRBV7-6 to TRBJ2-3; 8 bases are a match to TRBD1. CDR1 is SGHVS and CDR2 is FNYEAQ in the germline V gene. With 5 bases clipped from V and 6 bases from J, the junction kept 7 bases outside the gene matches. The CDR3 extends over 14 amino acids. CDR3 DNA: TGTGCCAGCAGCCTCCAGGACAGGGCGGATACGCAGTATTTT. Translating gives CASSLQDRADTQYF.

This chain links TRBV9 with TRBJ2-3; TRBD2 matches at 7 bases. Per the germline V gene, CDR1 is SGDLS and CDR2 is YYNGEE. The CDR3 sequence is 15 residues long. After removal of 5 bases from V and 3 bases from J, the junction contained 9 bases not matched to a gene. The CDR3 sequence is CASRAGRDGTDTQYF. The CDR3 DNA sequence: TGTGCCAGCAGAGCGGGGAGGGACGGAACAGATACGCAGTATTTT.

The chain recombines TRBV5-4 with TRBJ2-2; 10 bases line up with TRBD2. The CDR3 extends over 18 amino acids. The ends lost 1 base at V and 3 bases at J; junction bases unmatched: 9. CDR1 and CDR2 from the germline V gene are SGHNT and YYREEE (reference sequence). In DNA, the CDR3 is TGTGCCAGCAGCTTGTTGGCTAGCGGGGGTGGGTACACCGGGGAGCTGTTTTTT. This sequence encodes CASSLLASGGGYTGELFF.

The chain combines TRBV7-8 with TRBJ1-4; D possibly corresponds to TRBD1 (6 bases). Germline V gene data show CDR1 as SGHVS and CDR2 as FQNEAQ. CDR3 length equals 14 residues. V was shortened by 4 bases and J by 0 bases, with 6 bases between the two germline ends. In DNA, the CDR3 is TGTGCCAGCAGCTGGACAGCAACTAATGAAAAACTGTTTTTT. This codes for CASSWTATNEKLFF.

The count of this clone is one. The V gene is TRBV3-1 (or the pseudogene TRBV3-2), the J gene TRBJ1-1; 10 nucleotides agree with TRBD1. The germline CDR1 and CDR2 sequences are LGHDT and YNNKEL (reference sequence). The CDR3 has 13 amino acids. V was pared by 0 bases and J by 14 bases, with 6 bases of the junction left unmatched. CDR3 amino acids: CASSQDRGQGRFF. DNA for the CDR3: TGTGCCAGCAGCCAAGATAGGGGACAGGGGCGCTTCTTT.

The chain couples TRBV21-1 to TRBJ1-5; TRBD1, the table's D call, lacks a check against the DNA. TRBV21-1 is flagged as a pseudogene. This CDR3 has 22 amino acids. DNA for the CDR3: TGTGCCAGCATATACGCTCAATACAGTCATTGGACAGGGGGCGCGGGCAATCAGCCCCAGCATTTT. It specifies CASIYAQYSHWTGGAGNQPQHF.

The rearrangement uses TRBV6-5 and TRBJ2-6; D remains ambiguous. Germline loops: CDR1 MNHEY, CDR2 SVGAGI. The V gene lost 8 bases and the J gene lost 4 bases, with 12 bases spanning the gap. This CDR3 region has 14 residues. CDR3 nucleotides: TGTGCCAGCTCCCCGGTGTCCGGGGCCAACGTCCTGACTTTC. Translating gives CASSPVSGANVLTF.

CDR3 nucleotides: TGCGCCAGCAGCTGGGGGGACAGGGCTGATGGCTACACCTTC. Its translation: CASSWGDRADGYTF. This sequence joins TRBV5-1 and TRBJ1-2; 9 nucleotides match TRBD1. V shed 3 bases, J shed 6 bases, and the junction held 6 bases outside the gene matches. The CDR3 extends over 14 amino acids. The germline CDR1 and CDR2 sequences are SGHRS and YFSETQ.

The gene calls are TRBV24-1 and TRBJ2-3; 8 bases agree with TRBD1. Per germline, CDR1 KGHDR and CDR2 SFDVKD. J lost 3 bases, V lost 2 bases, and 12 bases had no gene match. The CDR3 length is 18 residues. In nucleotides, the CDR3 is TGTGCCACCAGTGATTCCGACAGGGGAGGACGGGATACAGATACGCAGTATTTT. This codes for CATSDSDRGGRDTDTQYF.

The chain couples TRBV10-3 to TRBJ1-1; D call uncertain. Germline V lookup: CDR1 ENHRY, CDR2 SYGVKD. This CDR3 has 12 amino acids. V was cut by 0 bases and J by 6 bases, with 5 bases left in between. The CDR3 reads CAISESVAEAFF. The DNA of the CDR3 is TGTGCCATCAGTGAGTCCGTCGCTGAAGCTTTCTTT.